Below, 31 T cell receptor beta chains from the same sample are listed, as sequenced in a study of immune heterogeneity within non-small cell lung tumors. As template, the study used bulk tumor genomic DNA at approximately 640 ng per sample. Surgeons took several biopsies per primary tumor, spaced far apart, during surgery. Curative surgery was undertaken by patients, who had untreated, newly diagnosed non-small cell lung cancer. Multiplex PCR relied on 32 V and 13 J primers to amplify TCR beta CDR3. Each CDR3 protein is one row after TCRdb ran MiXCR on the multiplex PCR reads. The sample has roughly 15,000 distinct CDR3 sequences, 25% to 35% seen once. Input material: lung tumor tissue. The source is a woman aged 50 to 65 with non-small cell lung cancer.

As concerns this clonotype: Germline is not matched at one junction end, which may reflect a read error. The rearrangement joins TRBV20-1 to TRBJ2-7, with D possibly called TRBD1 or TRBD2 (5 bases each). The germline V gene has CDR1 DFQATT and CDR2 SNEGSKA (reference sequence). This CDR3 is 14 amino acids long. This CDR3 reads CGAREPGPGYEQYF. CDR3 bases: TGCGGTGCTAGGGAGCCGGGACCTGGCTACGAGCAGTACTTC.

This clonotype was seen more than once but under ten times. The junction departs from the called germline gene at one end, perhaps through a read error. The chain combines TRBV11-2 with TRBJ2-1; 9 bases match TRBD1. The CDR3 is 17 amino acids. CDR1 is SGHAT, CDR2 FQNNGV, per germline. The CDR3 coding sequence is TGTGCCGGCAGCTTAGAGATTCCCGGGACAGGGCGCAATGAGCAGTTCTTC. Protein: CAGSLEIPGTGRNEQFF.

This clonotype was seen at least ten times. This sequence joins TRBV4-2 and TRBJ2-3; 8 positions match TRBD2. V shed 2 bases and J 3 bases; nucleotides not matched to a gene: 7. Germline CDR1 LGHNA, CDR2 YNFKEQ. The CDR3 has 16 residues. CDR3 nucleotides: TGTGCCAGCAGCCAATTAGCGGGATCGCTAACAGATACGCAGTATTTT. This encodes CASSQLAGSLTDTQYF.

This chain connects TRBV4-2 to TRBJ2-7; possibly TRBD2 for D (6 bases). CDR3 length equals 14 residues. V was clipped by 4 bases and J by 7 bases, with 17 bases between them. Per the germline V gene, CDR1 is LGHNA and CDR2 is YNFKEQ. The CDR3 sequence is CASSLTGDGREQYF. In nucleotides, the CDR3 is TGTGCCAGCAGCCTTACGGGAGACGGGAGAGAGCAGTACTTC.

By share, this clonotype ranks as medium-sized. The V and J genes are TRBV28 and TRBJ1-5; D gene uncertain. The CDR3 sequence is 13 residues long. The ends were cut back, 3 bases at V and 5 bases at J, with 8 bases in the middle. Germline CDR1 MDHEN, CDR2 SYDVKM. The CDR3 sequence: CASSFGPYQPQHF. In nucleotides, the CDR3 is TGTGCCAGCAGTTTCGGCCCATATCAGCCCCAGCATTTT. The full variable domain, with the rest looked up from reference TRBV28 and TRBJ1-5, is DVKVTQSSRYLVKRTGEKVFLECVQDMDHENMFWYRQDPGLGLRLIYFSYDVKMKEKGDIPEGYSVSREKKERFSLILESASTNQTSMYLCASSFGPYQPQHFGDGTRLSIL.

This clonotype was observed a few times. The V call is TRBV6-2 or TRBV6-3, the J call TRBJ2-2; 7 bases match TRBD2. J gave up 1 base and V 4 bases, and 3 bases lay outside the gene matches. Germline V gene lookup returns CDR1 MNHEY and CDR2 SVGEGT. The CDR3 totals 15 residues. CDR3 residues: CASSWGGLNTGELFF. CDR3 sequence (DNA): TGTGCCAGCAGTTGGGGGGGGTTGAACACCGGGGAGCTGTTTTTT.

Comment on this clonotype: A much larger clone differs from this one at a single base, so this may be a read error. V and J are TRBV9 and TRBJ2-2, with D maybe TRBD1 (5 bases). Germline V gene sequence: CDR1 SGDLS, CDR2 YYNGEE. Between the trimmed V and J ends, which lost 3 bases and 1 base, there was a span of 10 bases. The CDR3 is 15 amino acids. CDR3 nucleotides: TGTGCCAGCAGCGCGACAGATTGGAACACCGGGGAGCTGTTTTTT. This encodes CASSATDWNTGELFF.

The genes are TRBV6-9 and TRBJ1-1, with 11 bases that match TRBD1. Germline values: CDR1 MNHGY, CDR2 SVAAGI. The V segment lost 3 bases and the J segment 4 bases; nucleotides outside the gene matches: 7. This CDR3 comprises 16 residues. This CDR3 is CASSYGQGARITEAFF. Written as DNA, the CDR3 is TGTGCCAGCAGTTACGGACAGGGGGCGAGGATCACTGAAGCTTTCTTT.

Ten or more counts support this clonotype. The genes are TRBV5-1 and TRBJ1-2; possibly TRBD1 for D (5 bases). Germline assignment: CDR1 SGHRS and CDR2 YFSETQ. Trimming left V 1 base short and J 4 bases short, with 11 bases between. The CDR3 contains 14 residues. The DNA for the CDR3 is TGCGCCAGCAGCTTGTCGGGGCAGCCCTATGGCTACACCTTC. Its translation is CASSLSGQPYGYTF.

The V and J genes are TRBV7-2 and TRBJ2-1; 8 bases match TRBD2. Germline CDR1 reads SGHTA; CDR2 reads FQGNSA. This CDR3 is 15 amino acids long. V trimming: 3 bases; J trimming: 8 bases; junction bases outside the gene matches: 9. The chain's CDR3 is CASSLTSVRVYEQFF. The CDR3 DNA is TGTGCCAGCAGCTTGACTAGCGTGAGGGTCTATGAGCAGTTCTTC.

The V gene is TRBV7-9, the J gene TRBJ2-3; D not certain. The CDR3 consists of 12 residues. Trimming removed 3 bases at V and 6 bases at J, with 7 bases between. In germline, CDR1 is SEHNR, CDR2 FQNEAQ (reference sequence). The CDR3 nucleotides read TGTGCCAGCAGCTTTAGCCCCGATACGCAGTATTTT. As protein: CASSFSPDTQYF.

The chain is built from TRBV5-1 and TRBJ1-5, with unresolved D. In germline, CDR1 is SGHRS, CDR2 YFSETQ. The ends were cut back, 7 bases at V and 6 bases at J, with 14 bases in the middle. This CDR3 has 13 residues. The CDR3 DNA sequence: TGCGCCAGCGGCGTCTCACGGGGTCAGCCCCAGCATTTT. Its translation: CASGVSRGQPQHF.

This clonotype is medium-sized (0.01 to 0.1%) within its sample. Here the CDR3 DNA reads TGTGCCAGCAGTTTGGGACAGGGACAATATGGCTACACCTTC. This gives the protein CASSLGQGQYGYTF. This chain joins TRBV12-3 or TRBV12-4 and TRBJ1-2, with TRBD1 identical over 9 bases. The J segment lost 5 bases and the V segment lost 3 bases, leaving 4 bases of the junction unmatched. This CDR3 comprises 14 residues.

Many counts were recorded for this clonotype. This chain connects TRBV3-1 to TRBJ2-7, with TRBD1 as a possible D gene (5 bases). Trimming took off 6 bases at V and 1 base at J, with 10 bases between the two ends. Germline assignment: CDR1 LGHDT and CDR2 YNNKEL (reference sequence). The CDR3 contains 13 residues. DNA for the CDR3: TGTGCCAGCAGTAAGGGGTTGTCCTACGAGCAGTACTTC. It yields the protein CASSKGLSYEQYF.

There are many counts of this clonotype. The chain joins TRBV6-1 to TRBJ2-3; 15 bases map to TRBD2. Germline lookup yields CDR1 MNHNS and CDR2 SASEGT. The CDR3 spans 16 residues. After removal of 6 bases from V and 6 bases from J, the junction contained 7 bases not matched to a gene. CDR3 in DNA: TGTGCCAGCAGCTGGACTAGCGGGGGGGCCGGGGATACGCAGTATTTT. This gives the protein CASSWTSGGAGDTQYF.

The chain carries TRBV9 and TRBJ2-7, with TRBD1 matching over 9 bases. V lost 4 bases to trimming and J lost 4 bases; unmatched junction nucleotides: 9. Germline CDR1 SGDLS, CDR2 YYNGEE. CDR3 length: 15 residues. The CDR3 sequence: CASSSQDRGGYEQYF. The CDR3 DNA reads TGTGCCAGCAGCTCGCAGGACAGGGGTGGGTACGAGCAGTACTTC.

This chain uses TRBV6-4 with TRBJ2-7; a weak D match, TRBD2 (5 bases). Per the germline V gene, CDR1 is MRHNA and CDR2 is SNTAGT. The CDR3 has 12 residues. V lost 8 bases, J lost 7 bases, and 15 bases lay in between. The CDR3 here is CASPLGEREQYF. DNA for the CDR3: TGTGCCAGCCCTCTGGGTGAGCGGGAGCAGTACTTC.

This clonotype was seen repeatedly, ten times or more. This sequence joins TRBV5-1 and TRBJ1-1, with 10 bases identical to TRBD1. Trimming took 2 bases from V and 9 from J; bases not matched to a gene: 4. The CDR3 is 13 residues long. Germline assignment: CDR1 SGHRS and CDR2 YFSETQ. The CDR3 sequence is CASSFRDRGQAFF. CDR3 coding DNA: TGCGCCAGCAGCTTTAGGGACAGGGGCCAAGCTTTCTTT.

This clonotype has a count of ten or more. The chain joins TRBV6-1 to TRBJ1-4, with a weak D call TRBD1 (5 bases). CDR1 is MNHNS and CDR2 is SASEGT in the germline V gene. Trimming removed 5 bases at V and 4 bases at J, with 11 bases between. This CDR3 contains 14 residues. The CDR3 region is CASSYGGFNEKLFF. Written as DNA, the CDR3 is TGTGCCAGCAGTTACGGGGGGTTTAATGAAAAACTGTTTTTT.

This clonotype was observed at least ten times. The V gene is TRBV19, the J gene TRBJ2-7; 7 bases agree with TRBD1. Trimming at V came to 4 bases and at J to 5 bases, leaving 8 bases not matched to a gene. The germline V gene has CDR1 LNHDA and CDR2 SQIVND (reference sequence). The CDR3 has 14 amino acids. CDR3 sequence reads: CASSKRQGTDEQYF. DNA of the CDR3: TGTGCCAGTAGTAAACGACAGGGAACCGACGAGCAGTACTTC.

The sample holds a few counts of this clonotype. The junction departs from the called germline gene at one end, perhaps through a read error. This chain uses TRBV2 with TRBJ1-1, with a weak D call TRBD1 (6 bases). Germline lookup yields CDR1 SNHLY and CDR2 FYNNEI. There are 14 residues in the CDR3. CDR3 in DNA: TGTGCCAGCAGTGAAACAGGGTGGAACACTGAAGCTTCCTTT. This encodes CASSETGWNTEASF.

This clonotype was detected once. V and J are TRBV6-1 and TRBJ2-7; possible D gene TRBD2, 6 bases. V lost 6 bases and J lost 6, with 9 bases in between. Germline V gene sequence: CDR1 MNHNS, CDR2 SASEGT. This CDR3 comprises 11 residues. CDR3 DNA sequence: TGTGCCAGCAGATGGGACTTCGAGCAGTACTTC. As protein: CASRWDFEQYF.

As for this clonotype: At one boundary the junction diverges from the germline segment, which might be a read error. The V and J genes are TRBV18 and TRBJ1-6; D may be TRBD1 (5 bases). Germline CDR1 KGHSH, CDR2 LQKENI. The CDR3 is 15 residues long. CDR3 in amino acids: CANSPGADYNSPLHF. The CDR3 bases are TGTGCCAACTCACCTGGGGCAGACTATAATTCACCCCTCCACTTT.

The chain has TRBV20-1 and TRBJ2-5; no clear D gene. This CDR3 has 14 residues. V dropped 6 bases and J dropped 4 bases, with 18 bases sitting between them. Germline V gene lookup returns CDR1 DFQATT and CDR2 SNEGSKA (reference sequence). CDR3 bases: TGCAGTGCCTATAACCGACAAGAGGCAGAGACCCAGTACTTC. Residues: CSAYNRQEAETQYF.

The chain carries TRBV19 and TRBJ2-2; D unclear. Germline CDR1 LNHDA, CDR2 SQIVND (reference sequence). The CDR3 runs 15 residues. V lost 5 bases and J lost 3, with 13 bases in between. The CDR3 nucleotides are TGTGCCAGTAGTCCCTTCCAGCAGCACACCGGGGAGCTGTTTTTT. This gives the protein CASSPFQQHTGELFF.

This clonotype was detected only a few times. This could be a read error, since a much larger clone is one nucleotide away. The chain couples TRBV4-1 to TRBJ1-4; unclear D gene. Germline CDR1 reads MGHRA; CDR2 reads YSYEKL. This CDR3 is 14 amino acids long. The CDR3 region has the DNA TGCGCCAGCAGCCAAGACCTGGAAGTTGGCAAACTGGTTTTT. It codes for CASSQDLEVGKLVF.

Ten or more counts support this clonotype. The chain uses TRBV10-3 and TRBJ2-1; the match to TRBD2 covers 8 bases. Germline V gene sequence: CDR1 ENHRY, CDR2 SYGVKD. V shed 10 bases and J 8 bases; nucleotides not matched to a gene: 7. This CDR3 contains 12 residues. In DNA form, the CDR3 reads TGTGCCACGACTAGCGCGAAAGATGAGCAGTTCTTC. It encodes CATTSAKDEQFF.

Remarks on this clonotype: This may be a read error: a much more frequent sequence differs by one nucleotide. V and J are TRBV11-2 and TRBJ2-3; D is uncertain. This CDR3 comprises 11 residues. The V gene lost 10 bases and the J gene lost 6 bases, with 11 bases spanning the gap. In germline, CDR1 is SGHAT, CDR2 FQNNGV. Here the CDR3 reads CATRARDTQYF. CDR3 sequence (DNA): TGTGCCACCCGGGCTAGGGATACGCAGTATTTT.

The CDR3 sequence: CSARPGQGAASVAFF. The CDR3 bases are TGCAGTGCTAGACCGGGACAGGGGGCGGCTTCTGTAGCTTTCTTT. This chain uses TRBV20-1 with TRBJ1-1; 12 positions match TRBD1. J gave up 10 bases and V 2 bases, and 11 bases lay outside the gene matches. The germline V gene has CDR1 DFQATT and CDR2 SNEGSKA (reference sequence). This CDR3 spans 15 amino acids.

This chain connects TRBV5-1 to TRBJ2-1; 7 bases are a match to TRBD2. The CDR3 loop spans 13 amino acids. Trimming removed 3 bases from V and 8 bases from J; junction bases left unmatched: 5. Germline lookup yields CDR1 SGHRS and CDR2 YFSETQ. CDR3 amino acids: CASSSRGIDEQFF. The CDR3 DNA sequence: TGCGCCAGCAGCTCGCGGGGGATCGATGAGCAGTTCTTC.

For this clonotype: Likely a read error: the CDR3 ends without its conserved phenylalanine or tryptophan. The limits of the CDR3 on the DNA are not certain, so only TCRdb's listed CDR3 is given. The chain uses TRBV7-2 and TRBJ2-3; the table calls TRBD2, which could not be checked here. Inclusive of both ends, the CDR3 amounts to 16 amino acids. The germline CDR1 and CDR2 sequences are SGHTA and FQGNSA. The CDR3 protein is CASSLGSGSYEQYFGP.